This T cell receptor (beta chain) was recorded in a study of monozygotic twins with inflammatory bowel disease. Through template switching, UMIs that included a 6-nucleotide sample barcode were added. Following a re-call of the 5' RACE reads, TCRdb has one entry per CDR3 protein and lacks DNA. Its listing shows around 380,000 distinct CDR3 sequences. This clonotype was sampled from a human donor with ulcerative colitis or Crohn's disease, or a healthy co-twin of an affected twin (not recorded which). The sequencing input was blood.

The CDR3 here is CASRGTANGGMYEKLFF. The chain joins TRBV4-1 to TRBJ1-4. Germline CDR1 and CDR2: MGHRA and YSYEKL. This CDR3 is built from 17 residues.